The 21 T cell receptor beta chains below all came from one sample that was sequenced in a study of shared clonotypes between healthy human individuals. Sequenced by immunoSEQ multiplex PCR; TCRdb stores in-frame clones only, minus some. The sample holds nearly 1,000,000 clones, 70% to 85% seen once. Sequenced sample: memory CD4+ T cells sorted from blood. Subset specified: CD45RA-negative fraction. These receptors were collected from a man aged 18 to 30 in good health.

V gene TRBV7-2 combines with J gene TRBJ2-3; TRBD2 aligns across 7 bases. The CDR3 is 12 residues long. CDR1 SGHTA and CDR2 FQGNSA come from the germline V gene. V lost 4 bases to trimming and J lost 9 bases; unmatched junction nucleotides: 4. CDR3 DNA sequence: TGTGCCAGCAGCTCCCGGGGGGTAACGCAGTATTTT. It translates to CASSSRGVTQYF.

This clone came up a few times. CDR3 sequence: CASSFSESSYEQYF. The CDR3, as DNA: TGTGCCAGCAGCTTTAGCGAGAGCTCCTACGAGCAGTACTTC. The gene calls are TRBV11-2 and TRBJ2-7; a weak D match, TRBD2 (5 bases). V was clipped by 3 bases and J by 0 bases, with 9 bases between them. The CDR3 has 14 residues. In germline, CDR1 is SGHAT, CDR2 FQNNGV. The whole variable domain, filled in from reference TRBV11-2 and TRBJ2-7, reads EAGVAQSPRYKIIEKRQSVAFWCNPISGHATLYWYQQILGQGPKLLIQFQNNGVVDDSQLPKDRFSAERLKGVDSTLKIQPAKLEDSAVYLCASSFSESSYEQYFGPGTRLTVT.

This clone occurred once. The V gene is TRBV5-4, the J gene TRBJ1-2, with a possible D match to TRBD1 (5 bases). This CDR3 is built from 13 residues. V lost 0 bases and J 3 bases, leaving 6 bases between the germline ends. Germline V gene data show CDR1 as SGHNT and CDR2 as YYREEE (reference sequence). In DNA form, the CDR3 reads TGTGCCAGCAGCTTGGAAGGGGACTATGGCTACACCTTC. It yields the protein CASSLEGDYGYTF.

The V call is TRBV28, the J call TRBJ1-5; 9 bases map to TRBD1. With V trimmed by 5 bases and J by 2 bases, 10 bases remained unmatched. CDR1 is MDHEN, CDR2 SYDVKM, per germline. The CDR3 covers 17 residues. CDR3 coding DNA: TGTGCCAGCAGTAAACGGACAGGGGTGAAGGGCAATCAGCCCCAGCATTTT. Its translation: CASSKRTGVKGNQPQHF.

The gene calls are TRBV7-2 and TRBJ2-7; D is unresolved. There are 12 residues in the CDR3. Per germline, CDR1 SGHTA and CDR2 FQGNSA. V lost 1 base to trimming and J lost 7 bases, with 8 bases between them. The CDR3 nucleotides are TGTGCCAGCAGCTTAGAAGGGTGGGAGCAGTACTTC. It specifies CASSLEGWEQYF.

This clone has more than one count but fewer than ten. This chain links TRBV2 with TRBJ1-2; TRBD1 might be the D (6 bases). V shed 3 bases and J shed 8 bases, with 16 bases lying between them. The CDR3 consists of 14 residues. Per germline, CDR1 SNHLY and CDR2 FYNNEI. The CDR3 sequence is CASSEGGRVAGYTF. CDR3 coding DNA: TGTGCCAGCAGTGAGGGGGGCAGGGTGGCAGGCTACACCTTC.

The chain uses TRBV27 and TRBJ2-7, with no clear D. Germline V gene sequence: CDR1 MNHEY, CDR2 SMNVEV (reference sequence). The CDR3 length is 10 residues. The ends were cut back, 6 bases at V and 2 bases at J, with 2 bases in the middle. The CDR3 protein is CASSPYEQYF. The CDR3 DNA reads as TGTGCCAGCAGCCCCTACGAGCAGTACTTC.

The chain employs TRBV19 and TRBJ2-2; D perhaps matches TRBD1 (6 bases). Trimming removed 7 bases from V and 6 bases from J, with 15 bases in between. This CDR3 comprises 14 residues. CDR1 is LNHDA and CDR2 is SQIVND in the germline V gene (reference sequence). The CDR3 loop is CASMGNRVAGELFF. The DNA for the CDR3 is TGTGCCAGTATGGGGAACAGGGTGGCCGGGGAGCTGTTTTTT.

The chain links TRBV7-8 to TRBJ2-2; the D gene is possibly TRBD2 (5 bases). The V and J ends lost 3 bases and 1 base respectively, with 9 bases between them. This CDR3 contains 15 residues. CDR1 is SGHVS and CDR2 is FQNEAQ in the germline V gene. CDR3 bases: TGTGCCAGCAGCTTGAGGGAACAGAACACCGGGGAGCTGTTTTTT. Encoded protein: CASSLREQNTGELFF.

The rearrangement uses TRBV10-2 and TRBJ2-3, with D tentatively TRBD2 (6 bases). V lost 2 bases, J lost 2 bases, and 11 bases lay in between. The CDR3 covers 15 residues. Per germline, CDR1 WSHSY and CDR2 SAAADI. The chain's CDR3 is CASSEMGLDTDTQYF. In nucleotides, the CDR3 is TGCGCCAGCAGTGAGATGGGACTTGACACAGATACGCAGTATTTT.

This chain links TRBV7-2 with TRBJ2-3, with TRBD1 matching 8 bases. The CDR3 loop spans 13 amino acids. V shed 5 bases, J shed 10 bases, and the junction held 8 bases outside the gene matches. The germline V gene has CDR1 SGHTA and CDR2 FQGNSA. The CDR3 spells CASSIRQGMAQYF. The CDR3, as DNA: TGTGCCAGCAGCATACGACAGGGGATGGCGCAGTATTTT. Using reference TRBV7-2 and TRBJ2-3 for the parts outside the CDR3, the full variable domain is GAGVSQSPSNKVTEKGKDVELRCDPISGHTALYWYRQSLGQGLEFLIYFQGNSAPDKSGLPSDRFSAERTGGSVSTLTIQRTQQEDSAVYLCASSIRQGMAQYFGPGTRLTVL.

The genes are TRBV10-3 and TRBJ2-1; 11 positions match TRBD2. Germline V CDR1 and CDR2: ENHRY, SYGVKD. The CDR3 runs 15 residues. The trim removed 11 bases at V and 6 bases at J, leaving 12 bases unmatched. The CDR3 protein is CAVQFTSGGGNEQFF. Written as DNA, the CDR3 is TGTGCCGTACAATTTACTAGCGGGGGTGGCAATGAGCAGTTCTTC.

The J gene is TRBJ2-1, the V gene TRBV6-5; no clear D. The CDR3 is 14 residues long. Germline CDR1 and CDR2: MNHEY and SVGAGI. Trimming shortened V by 4 bases and J by 7 bases, and 14 bases separated the two germline ends. CDR3 sequence: CASSSPSRVNEQFF. Here the CDR3 DNA reads TGTGCCAGCAGTTCACCCTCCCGGGTGAATGAGCAGTTCTTC.

V gene TRBV6-5 combines with J gene TRBJ2-7; 7 nucleotides align to TRBD1. The CDR3 is 14 residues long. The junction had 7 bases not matched to a gene; V was cut back by 4 bases and J by 4 bases. Germline values: CDR1 MNHEY, CDR2 SVGAGI. The DNA of the CDR3 is TGTGCCAGCAGTTCGTACAGGGGTGTTTACGAGCAGTACTTC. Translating gives CASSSYRGVYEQYF.

This rearrangement joins TRBV5-1 to TRBJ2-2, with D uncertain. V lost 0 bases and J lost 4, with 7 bases in between. There are 14 residues in the CDR3. CDR1 and CDR2 from the germline V gene are SGHRS and YFSETQ. Written as DNA, the CDR3 is TGCGCCAGCAGCTTGGAAGCTCCCACCGGGGAGCTGTTTTTT. Translation: CASSLEAPTGELFF.

The chain carries TRBV7-6 and TRBJ2-3; D is possibly TRBD2 (5 bases). CDR1 is SGHVS, CDR2 FNYEAQ, per germline. The V end was cut by 7 bases, the J end by 3 bases, with 14 bases between. The CDR3 sequence is 14 residues long. In DNA, the CDR3 is TGTGCCAGCACAACGAGGGAAGTGACAGATACGCAGTATTTT. Residues: CASTTREVTDTQYF. Using reference TRBV7-6 and TRBJ2-3 for the parts outside the CDR3, the full variable domain is GAGVSQSPRYKVTKRGQDVALRCDPISGHVSLYWYRQALGQGPEFLTYFNYEAQQDKSGLPNDRFSAERPEGSISTLTIQRTEQRDSAMYRCASTTREVTDTQYFGPGTRLTVL.

This clone was detected once. This chain connects TRBV6-1 to TRBJ2-3; possible D gene TRBD2, 6 bases. The CDR3 sequence is 14 residues long. V lost 10 bases and J lost 3, with 17 bases in between. CDR1 is MNHNS and CDR2 is SASEGT in the germline V gene. The CDR3 DNA reads TGTGCCACCAACGTCGGGGCGGGAACAGATACGCAGTATTTT. Translation gives CATNVGAGTDTQYF.

This clone was seen a few times. The gene calls are TRBV2 and TRBJ1-1; D is unclear. V lost 1 base to trimming and J lost 4 bases, with 7 bases between them. Germline values: CDR1 SNHLY, CDR2 FYNNEI. The CDR3 is 13 amino acids. CDR3 amino acids: CASSEGLGTEAFF. The DNA for the CDR3 is TGTGCCAGCAGTGAAGGGCTCGGCACTGAAGCTTTCTTT.

This chain links TRBV18 with TRBJ1-1; a possible D gene is TRBD1 (5 bases). This CDR3 has 14 residues. The V end lost 6 bases, the J end lost 6 bases, and 17 bases lay between the germline ends. Germline V gene lookup returns CDR1 KGHSH and CDR2 LQKENI. The CDR3 spells CASSPGRERSEAFF. The CDR3 nucleotides read TGTGCCAGCTCCCCGGGCAGGGAAAGGTCTGAAGCTTTCTTT.

The chain combines TRBV7-2 with TRBJ1-6; no definite D call. CDR3 length: 15 residues. Germline V gene lookup returns CDR1 SGHTA and CDR2 FQGNSA. V shed 5 bases and J shed 2 bases, with 10 bases lying between them. The CDR3 bases are TGTGCCAGCAGCCTCAGATCGCCCTATAATTCACCCCTCCACTTT. It encodes CASSLRSPYNSPLHF.

V and J are TRBV7-9 and TRBJ2-7, with a tentative D call TRBD2 (6 bases). Germline CDR1 reads SEHNR; CDR2 reads FQNEAQ (reference sequence). The CDR3 sequence is 12 residues long. The germline V and J ends were trimmed by 4 bases and 6 bases, with 10 bases remaining between them. The CDR3 is CASSSLEGEQYF. CDR3 DNA: TGTGCCAGCAGCTCGTTGGAGGGCGAGCAGTACTTC.